Presented here are 28 T cell receptor beta chains from one specimen sequenced in a study of T cell clonality in common variable immunodeficiency. The assay was immunoSEQ multiplex PCR, and TCRdb's table has in-frame clones only and misses some. Reported are some 43,000 clones, none seen only once; the ten largest carry around 2.1%. The specimen was peripheral blood mononuclear cells. The receptors here all came from a person aged 18 to 70 in good health.

This clone was observed at least ten times. The part of the CDR3 DNA that was read is TGCGCCAGCAGCTTCGGACAGGAGGGTAGGTCTGGC. It yields the protein CASSFGQEGRSG. The entire CDR3 sequence reads CASSFGQEGRSGYTF. The J gene is TRBJ1-2, the V gene TRBV5-1, with TRBD1 matching 7 bases. From the germline J gene comes the end of the CDR3, since the read stops 3 residues before it. The CDR3 runs 15 residues. Germline V lookup: CDR1 SGHRS, CDR2 YFSETQ. J lost 7 bases, V lost 2 bases, and 11 bases had no gene match.

This clone was seen many times. The read terminates 3 residues ahead of where the CDR3 ends, so the germline J gene completes it. The rearrangement joins TRBV5-3 to TRBJ1-1; the D is unclear. TRBV5-3 is noted as an ORF with a role that remains uncertain. V lost 0 bases and J lost 0, with 15 bases in between. CDR3 length equals 17 residues. The covered CDR3 bases are TGTGCCAGAAGCTTGGCGTCGAGGGCGCGCTTGAACACTGAA. Translation: CARSLASRARLNTE. In full, the CDR3 is CARSLASRARLNTEAFF.

Ten or more counts support this clone. The DNA ends 3 residues before the CDR3 does, and the rest of the CDR3 is filled in from the germline J gene. This chain links TRBV30 with TRBJ1-5; TRBD1 might be the D (5 bases). The CDR3 consists of 17 residues. The V and J ends lost 0 bases and 2 bases respectively, with 17 bases between them. CDR1 is GTSNPN and CDR2 is SVGIG in the germline V gene (reference sequence). The sequenced part of the CDR3 DNA is TGTGCCTGGAGTGTCTCGGCTTCCGTACAGGGCAATCAGCCC. This sequence encodes CAWSVSASVQGNQP. The full CDR3 reads CAWSVSASVQGNQPQHF. Full variable domain (missing parts from reference TRBV30 and TRBJ1-5): SQTIHQWPATLVQPVGSPLSLECTVEGTSNPNLYWYRQAAGRGLQLLFYSVGIGQISSEVPQNLSASRPQDRQFILSSKKLLLSDSGFYLCAWSVSASVQGNQPQHFGDGTRLSIL.

In this sample, this clone turned up many times. The CDR3 goes on 3 residues after the read ends, and that part is filled in from the germline J gene. This chain joins TRBV5-4 and TRBJ2-7; 13 positions agree with TRBD2. CDR3 length: 16 amino acids. Germline V gene sequence: CDR1 SGHNT, CDR2 YYREEE (reference sequence). After removal of 0 bases from V and 3 bases from J, the junction contained 3 bases not matched to a gene. Partial CDR3 DNA: TGTGCCAGCAGCTTGGGACTAGCGGGAGGCCTCTACGAG. This gives the protein CASSLGLAGGLYE. The CDR3 in its entirety is CASSLGLAGGLYEQYF. The full variable domain, completed using reference TRBV5-4 and TRBJ2-7, is ETGVTQSPTHLIKTRGQQVTLRCSSQSGHNTVSWYQQALGQGPQFIFQYYREEENGRGNFPPRFSGLQFPNYSSELNVNALELDDSALYLCASSLGLAGGLYEQYFGPGTRLTVT.

This clone was counted ten times or more. The DNA ends 3 residues before the CDR3 does, and the rest of the CDR3 is filled in from the germline J gene. The rearrangement links TRBV12-3 or TRBV12-4 to TRBJ2-5; D is unresolved. Trimming left V 4 bases short and J 3 bases short, with 12 bases between. The CDR3 sequence is 14 residues long. The sequenced CDR3 bases are TGTGCCAGCAGTTCAACAGCCTTTAAAGAGACC. Translation: CASSSTAFKET. The whole CDR3 sequence is CASSSTAFKETQYF.

This clone was counted many times. Read sequence stops 3 residues before the CDR3 end, and the germline J gene provides the missing end. The V gene is TRBV12-3 or TRBV12-4, the J gene TRBJ2-5; weak D call: TRBD1 (6 bases). This CDR3 is built from 14 residues. V dropped 6 bases and J dropped 5 bases, with 16 bases sitting between them. CDR3 in amino acids: CASSRPQGRETQYF. Partial CDR3 DNA: TGTGCCAGCAGCCGCCCCCAGGGGCGGGAGACC.

This clone was detected many times. With the read ending 3 residues before the CDR3 end, the germline J gene is used to fill in that end. V is TRBV6-1 and J is TRBJ1-4, with D perhaps TRBD1 (6 bases). V lost 3 bases to trimming and J lost 10 bases, with 6 bases between them. The germline V gene has CDR1 MNHNS and CDR2 SASEGT. The CDR3 length is 11 residues. The part of the CDR3 DNA that was read is TGTGCCAGCAGTGAGACAGGAAAA. This translates into CASSETGK. The entire CDR3 reads CASSETGKLFF.

This clone showed up many times. The sequenced fragment ends 3 residues before the CDR3 boundary, so the rest is inferred from the germline J gene. The chain has TRBV10-3 and TRBJ2-3; TRBD1 aligns across 8 bases. The germline gives CDR1 ENHRY, CDR2 SYGVKD. J lost 0 bases, V lost 2 bases, and 4 bases had no gene match. This CDR3 is 16 amino acids long. CDR3 amino acids: CAISETGGLSTDTQYF. The DNA read from the CDR3 is TGTGCCATCAGTGAGACAGGGGGTCTCAGCACAGATACG.

The table lists this clone with many counts. Coverage ceases 3 residues before the CDR3 finishes, and the germline J gene fills in the end. The chain carries TRBV2 and TRBJ1-1; 8 bases are shared with TRBD1. Germline V gives CDR1 SNHLY, CDR2 FYNNEI. The CDR3 has 12 residues. Trimming cost V 8 bases and J 1 base; bases outside gene matches: 0. CDR3: CASGTGNTEAFF. The sequenced part of the CDR3 DNA is TGTGCCAGCGGGACAGGGAACACTGAA.

In this sample, this clone turned up many times. Read data end 3 residues before the CDR3 end; the end is taken from the germline J gene. This chain connects TRBV20-1 to TRBJ2-2; D remains unclear. The V and J ends lost 0 bases and 7 bases respectively, with 6 bases between them. The germline V gene encodes CDR1 DFQATT and CDR2 SNEGSKA (reference sequence). The length of the CDR3 is 12 residues. The sequenced CDR3 bases are TGCAGTGCTAGAGATCCGGTCGGGGAG. Translating it yields CSARDPVGE. The CDR3 in full is CSARDPVGELFF.

This clone occurred many times. The CDR3 extends 3 residues past the end of the read, so its final part is completed from the germline J gene. V usage is TRBV5-1 and J usage is TRBJ1-3, with 8 bases that match TRBD1. Per the germline V gene, CDR1 is SGHRS and CDR2 is YFSETQ. CDR3 length: 15 amino acids. Trimming took 4 bases from V and 4 from J; bases not matched to a gene: 7. Incomplete CDR3 DNA: TGCGCCAGCAGCCCGGACAGGGTGGAAGGAAACACC. It specifies CASSPDRVEGNT. In full, the CDR3 reads CASSPDRVEGNTIYF. Based on the CDR3 plus reference TRBV5-1 and TRBJ1-3, the full variable domain is KAGVTQTPRYLIKTRGQQVTLSCSPISGHRSVSWYQQTPGQGLQFLFEYFSETQRNKGNFPGRFSGRQFSNSRSEMNVSTLELGDSALYLCASSPDRVEGNTIYFGEGSWLTVV.

Many counts were recorded for this clone. The read gets to within 3 residues of the CDR3 end, and the germline J gene fills in the rest. This chain connects TRBV6-4 to TRBJ1-2; 8 bases fit TRBD1. From germline, CDR1 is MRHNA and CDR2 SNTAGT. The CDR3 is 15 amino acids. The CDR3 protein is CASSDSSDRVTGYTF. The sequenced part of the CDR3 DNA is TGTGCCAGCAGTGACTCTTCGGACAGGGTAACAGGC.

This clone was counted many times. The read is 3 residues too short to cover the CDR3 end, so that end is filled in from the germline J gene. The J gene is TRBJ1-1, the V gene TRBV28; 7 positions agree with TRBD1. Germline trimming cut 5 bases from V and 5 bases from J; bases unmatched to any gene: 8. Germline lookup yields CDR1 MDHEN and CDR2 SYDVKM. This CDR3 contains 14 residues. The covered CDR3 bases are TGTGCCAGCAGTCGTGAGACAGGGAGGACTGAA. This codes for CASSRETGRTE. The full CDR3 sequence reads CASSRETGRTEAFF.

In this sample, this clone turned up many times. Read sequence stops 3 residues before the CDR3 end, and the germline J gene provides the missing end. The chain links TRBV2 to TRBJ2-7; D is possibly TRBD1 (5 bases). This CDR3 comprises 14 residues. Per germline, CDR1 SNHLY and CDR2 FYNNEI. Trimming shortened V by 4 bases and J by 0 bases, and 10 bases separated the two germline ends. The CDR3: CASSVSTASYEQYF. The CDR3 DNA, read in part, is TGTGCCAGCAGTGTCTCGACAGCCTCCTACGAG.

In this sample, this clone turned up a few times. Read data end 3 residues before the CDR3 end; the end is taken from the germline J gene. This rearrangement joins TRBV16 to TRBJ2-7, with TRBD2 as a possible D gene (6 bases). Trimming left V 2 bases short and J 1 base short, with 9 bases between. Germline loops: CDR1 KGHSY, CDR2 FQNENV. The CDR3 is 14 residues long. The DNA read from the CDR3 is TGTGCCAGCAGCCAAAGTGGGGGGTCCTACGAG. Its translation is CASSQSGGSYE. The full CDR3 reads CASSQSGGSYEQYF.

This clone was detected ten times or more. Read sequence stops 3 residues before the CDR3 end, and the germline J gene provides the missing end. The rearrangement uses TRBV7-2 and TRBJ2-7; TRBD1 matches 7 bases. The CDR3 totals 14 residues. Germline V CDR1 and CDR2: SGHTA, FQGNSA. With 4 bases clipped from V and 2 bases from J, the junction kept 5 bases outside the gene matches. The CDR3 sequence is CASSSSTGTYEQYF. The CDR3 DNA, read in part, is TGTGCCAGCAGCTCCTCGACAGGGACCTACGAG.

Only a few counts were recorded for this clone. The missing CDR3 end, 3 residues past where the read stops, is filled in from the germline J gene. The chain carries TRBV11-1 and TRBJ1-2; D gene ambiguous. V lost 2 bases and J 1 base, leaving 8 bases between the germline ends. Germline-derived CDR1 and CDR2 are SGHAT and FQDESV (reference sequence). The CDR3 has 14 residues. This CDR3 is CASSLSPGNYGYTF. The sequenced CDR3 bases are TGTGCCAGCAGCTTATCTCCGGGTAACTATGGC.

This clone was found many times. Coverage ceases 3 residues before the CDR3 finishes, and the germline J gene fills in the end. The genes are TRBV6-2 or TRBV6-3 and TRBJ1-1; TRBD1 might be the D (5 bases). Germline V gene lookup returns CDR1 MNHEY and CDR2 SVGEGT. The CDR3 contains 12 residues. V was pared by 10 bases and J by 2 bases, with 11 bases between. The CDR3 region is CATLQGNTEAFF. The sequenced part of the CDR3 DNA is TGTGCCACCCTGCAGGGCAACACTGAA.

Many counts were recorded for this clone. The read stops 3 residues short of the end of the CDR3; the missing end is completed from the germline J gene. The J gene is TRBJ2-6, the V gene TRBV2, with 8 bases that match TRBD1. Germline V gene data show CDR1 as SNHLY and CDR2 as FYNNEI. CDR3 length: 16 residues. The ends lost 7 bases at V and 2 bases at J; junction bases unmatched: 7. CDR3 sequence reads: CASKTGVVTGANVLTF. The sequenced CDR3 bases are TGTGCCAGCAAGACAGGGGTTGTGACTGGGGCCAACGTC.

This clone was seen at least ten times. Sequencing ends 3 residues short of the CDR3 end; the germline J gene provides the rest. The chain joins TRBV9 to TRBJ2-2; 9 nucleotides align to TRBD1. The junction had 6 bases not matched to a gene; V was cut back by 3 bases and J by 6 bases. The CDR3 covers 15 residues. The germline V gene encodes CDR1 SGDLS and CDR2 YYNGEE. The chain's CDR3 is CASSARDRVSGELFF. Partial CDR3 DNA: TGTGCCAGCAGCGCCCGGGACAGGGTTTCCGGGGAG.

Many counts were recorded for this clone. The CDR3 end falls 3 residues outside the read, so it is completed with the germline J gene. The chain carries TRBV7-3 and TRBJ2-1, with TRBD2 matching 10 bases. The CDR3 extends over 14 amino acids. The V and J ends lost 5 bases and 7 bases, in that order; junction bases with no gene match: 5. Germline CDR1 is SGHTA and CDR2 is FQGTGA. The sequenced part of the CDR3 DNA is TGTGCCAGCAGCCCTAGCGGGGGCGGGAATGAG. As protein: CASSPSGGGNE. The full CDR3 reads CASSPSGGGNEQFF.

There are many counts of this clone. This chain's CDR3 is CASSLGAGTGINEQFF. The covered CDR3 bases are TGTGCCAGCAGCTTAGGAGCCGGGACAGGGATAAATGAG. The chain has TRBV7-3 and TRBJ2-1; 9 nucleotides agree with TRBD1. The CDR3 is cut off 3 residues early in the read; its end comes from the germline J gene. Per the germline V gene, CDR1 is SGHTA and CDR2 is FQGTGA. Losses at the gene ends were 2 bases for V and 7 bases for J; bases not matched to a gene: 9. The CDR3 length is 16 residues.

This clone came up many times. The sequenced fragment ends 3 residues before the CDR3 boundary, so the rest is inferred from the germline J gene. This chain joins TRBV11-3 and TRBJ2-5; D is unresolved. With 3 bases removed from V and 5 bases from J, the gap between germline ends came to 10 bases. CDR1 and CDR2 (germline): SGHNT, YENEEA. The length of the CDR3 is 13 residues. CDR3 bases read: TGTGCCAGCAGCTTGGAAGGCGGCGAGACC. Translated: CASSLEGGET. The entire CDR3 protein is CASSLEGGETQYF.

This clone was picked up many times. The DNA ends 3 residues before the CDR3 does, and the rest of the CDR3 is filled in from the germline J gene. The V and J genes are TRBV20-1 and TRBJ1-6; 7 nucleotides align to TRBD1. The CDR3 totals 13 residues. Per the germline V gene, CDR1 is DFQATT and CDR2 is SNEGSKA (reference sequence). J lost 10 bases, V lost 6 bases, and 9 bases had no gene match. CDR3 sequence reads: CSALGQEGSPLHF. The CDR3 bases that were read are TGCAGTGCCCTAGGACAGGAGGGGTCACCC.

This clone was counted ten times or more. The CDR3 end falls 3 residues outside the read, so it is completed with the germline J gene. This chain links TRBV14 with TRBJ2-2; no definite D call. This CDR3 comprises 13 residues. The ends were cut back, 4 bases at V and 0 bases at J, with 3 bases in the middle. CDR1 is SGHDN and CDR2 is FVKESK in the germline V gene. The sequenced part of the CDR3 DNA is TGTGCCAGCAGCCCCACGAACACCGGGGAG. Its translation is CASSPTNTGE. The whole CDR3 reads CASSPTNTGELFF.

Ten or more counts support this clone. The read ends 3 residues early relative to the CDR3; the germline J gene fills the gap. This chain uses TRBV19 with TRBJ1-2, with D unresolved. This CDR3 spans 12 amino acids. Per the germline V gene, CDR1 is LNHDA and CDR2 is SQIVND (reference sequence). The CDR3 region is CASSPDTVGYTF. The covered CDR3 bases are TGTGCCAGTAGCCCTGACACGGTCGGC.

There are many counts of this clone. The CDR3 is cut off 3 residues early in the read; its end comes from the germline J gene. The V call is TRBV10-3, the J call TRBJ2-1, with TRBD2 matching 13 bases. Germline loops: CDR1 ENHRY, CDR2 SYGVKD. CDR3 length: 17 amino acids. V lost 6 bases and J lost 9; bases outside the gene matches: 14. CDR3 DNA (partial): TGTGCCATCAGACCAGGGACTAGCGGGGTTGGGGAGGGTGAG. Protein sequence: CAIRPGTSGVGEGE. In full, the CDR3 is CAIRPGTSGVGEGEQFF.

This clone was detected ten times or more. The CDR3 extends 3 residues past the end of the read, so its final part is completed from the germline J gene. The chain carries TRBV7-2 and TRBJ1-1, with D unclear. The germline CDR1 and CDR2 sequences are SGHTA and FQGNSA. This CDR3 is built from 12 residues. Between the trimmed V and J ends, which lost 4 bases and 1 base, there was a span of 4 bases. The covered CDR3 bases are TGTGCCAGCAGCTCTTGGAACACTGAA. Amino acid sequence: CASSSWNTE. The whole CDR3 region reads CASSSWNTEAFF.